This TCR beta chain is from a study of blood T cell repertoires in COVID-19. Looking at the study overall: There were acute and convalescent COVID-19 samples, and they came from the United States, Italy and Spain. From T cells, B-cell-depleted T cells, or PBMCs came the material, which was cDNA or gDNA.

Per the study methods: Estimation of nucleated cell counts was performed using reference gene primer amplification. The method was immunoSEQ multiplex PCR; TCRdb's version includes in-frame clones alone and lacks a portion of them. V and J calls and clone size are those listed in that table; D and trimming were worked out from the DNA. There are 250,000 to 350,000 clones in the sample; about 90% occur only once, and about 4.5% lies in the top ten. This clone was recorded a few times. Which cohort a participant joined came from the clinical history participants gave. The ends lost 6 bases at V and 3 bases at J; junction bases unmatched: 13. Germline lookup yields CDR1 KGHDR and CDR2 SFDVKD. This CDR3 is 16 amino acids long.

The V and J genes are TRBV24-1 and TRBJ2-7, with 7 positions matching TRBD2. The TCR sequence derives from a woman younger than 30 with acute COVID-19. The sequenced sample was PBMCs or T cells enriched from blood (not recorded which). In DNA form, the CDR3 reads TGTGCCACCAGTTCGGGGGGAAGTGGGTCGTACTACGAGCAGTACTTC. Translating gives CATSSGGSGSYYEQYF.